The following is a T cell receptor (beta chain) sequence with its context. The sample comes from a study of T-cell reconstitution after alpha-beta-depleted transplantation in children. A library of TCRbeta sequences, prepared with unique molecular identifiers, was generated. TCRdb processed the PCR reads anew with MiXCR; each CDR3 protein has one entry. The sample has around 370,000 distinct CDR3 sequences; about a tenth are singletons. The V and J ends lost 2 bases and 6 bases, in that order; junction bases with no gene match: 8. The V gene's germline CDR1 is SGHVS and CDR2 FQNEAQ. CDR3 size: 16 residues.

Sequenced here: PBMCs from the stem cell graft donor, sampled from the stem cell graft. This sequence was found in a human donor who donated a stem cell graft to a child with acute lymphoblastic leukemia. The chain uses TRBV7-8 and TRBJ2-2; 8 nucleotides match TRBD2. The CDR3 coding sequence is TGTGCCAGCAGCTTACCGGGACTAGTCTTTCCCGGGGAGCTGTTTTTT. Encoded protein: CASSLPGLVFPGELFF.